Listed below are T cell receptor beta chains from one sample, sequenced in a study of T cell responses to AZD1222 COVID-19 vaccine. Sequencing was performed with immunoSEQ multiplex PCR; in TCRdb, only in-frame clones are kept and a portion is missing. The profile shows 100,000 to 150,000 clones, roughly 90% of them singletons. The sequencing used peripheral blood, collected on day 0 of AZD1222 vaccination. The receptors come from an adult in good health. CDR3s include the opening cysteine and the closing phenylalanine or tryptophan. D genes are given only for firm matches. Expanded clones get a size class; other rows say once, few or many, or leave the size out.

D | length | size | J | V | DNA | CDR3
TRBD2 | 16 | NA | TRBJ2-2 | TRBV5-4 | TGTGCCAGCAGCACCCCGGGGAGCGGGAGTTTGAGGGAGCTGTTTTTT | CASSTPGSGSLRELFF
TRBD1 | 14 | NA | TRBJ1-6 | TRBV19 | TGTGCCAGTAATAGGGGGCAGAGGAATTCACCCCTCCACTTT | CASNRGQRNSPLHF
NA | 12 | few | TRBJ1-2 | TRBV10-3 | TGTGCCATCAGCAGTTCGACAGGCGGCTACACCTTC | CAISSSTGGYTF
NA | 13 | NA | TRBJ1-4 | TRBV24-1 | TGTGCCACCAGCGGGAGGTTGGATGAAAAACTGTTTTTT | CATSGRLDEKLFF
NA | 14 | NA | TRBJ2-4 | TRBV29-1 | TGCAGCGTTGAATCCGTAATAGCCAAAAACATTCAGTACTTC | CSVESVIAKNIQYF
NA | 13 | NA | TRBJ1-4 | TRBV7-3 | TGTGCCAGCAGCTTACAGTTGGGGGAAAAACTGTTTTTT | CASSLQLGEKLFF
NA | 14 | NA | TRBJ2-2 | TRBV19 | TGTGCCAGTAGTATTACAGGGAGCACCGGGGAGCTGTTTTTT | CASSITGSTGELFF
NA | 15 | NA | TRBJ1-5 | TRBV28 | TGTGCCACCCAGATAGGTGGGGCAGCGAGACAGCCCCAGCATTTT | CATQIGGAARQPQHF
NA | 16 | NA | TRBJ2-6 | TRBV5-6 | TGTGCCAGCAGCGAGTATGGGTTCCCTGGGGCCAACGTCCTGACTTTC | CASSEYGFPGANVLTF
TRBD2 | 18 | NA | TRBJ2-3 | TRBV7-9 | TGTGCCAGCAGATATGGGACTAGCGGGAGGGGTGTCACAGATACGCAGTATTTT | CASRYGTSGRGVTDTQYF
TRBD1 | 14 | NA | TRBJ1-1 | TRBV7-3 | TGTGCCAGCAGCTTAGACAGGGAACGCACTGAAGCTTTCTTT | CASSLDRERTEAFF
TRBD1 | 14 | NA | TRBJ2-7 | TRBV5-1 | TGCGCCAGCAGCTTTGGTGACAGGGGCTACGAGCAGTACTTC | CASSFGDRGYEQYF
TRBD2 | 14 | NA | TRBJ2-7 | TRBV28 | TGTGCCAGCAGTTTACTTAGCGGGAGTAGCGAGCAGTACTTC | CASSLLSGSSEQYF
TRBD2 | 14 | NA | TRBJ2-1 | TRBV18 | TGTGCCAGCTCGCCTTTAGCGGGAGGCAATGAGCAGTTCTTC | CASSPLAGGNEQFF
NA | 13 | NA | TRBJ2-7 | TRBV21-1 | TGTGCCAGCGGAGCGGGCAGGGTGTACGAGCAGTACTTC | CASGAGRVYEQYF
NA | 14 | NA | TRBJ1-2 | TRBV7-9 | TGTGCCAGCAGCTTGGCGCAGAGTAACTATGGCTACACCTTC | CASSLAQSNYGYTF
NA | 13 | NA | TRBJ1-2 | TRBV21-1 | TGTGCCAGCAGCCTGGACGAGGTGAGGGGCTACACCTTC | CASSLDEVRGYTF
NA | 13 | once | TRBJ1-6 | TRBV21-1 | TGTGCCAGCAACTCAGGGGAGAAGTCACCCCTCCACTTT | CASNSGEKSPLHF
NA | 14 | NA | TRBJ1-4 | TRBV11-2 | TGTGCCAGCACCCCGTACGGGGTGAATGAAAAACTGTTTTTT | CASTPYGVNEKLFF
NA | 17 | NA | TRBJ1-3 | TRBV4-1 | TGCGCCAGCAGCCAAGATTGGGATGTTAACTCTGGAAACACCATATATTTT | CASSQDWDVNSGNTIYF
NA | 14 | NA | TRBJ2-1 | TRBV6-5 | TGTGCCAGCAGACCCCCCGACCGGGACAATGAGCAGTTCTTC | CASRPPDRDNEQFF
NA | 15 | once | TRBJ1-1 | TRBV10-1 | TGCGCCAGCAGTGAGCCCCCCCCGGGGAACACTGAAGCTTTCTTT | CASSEPPPGNTEAFF
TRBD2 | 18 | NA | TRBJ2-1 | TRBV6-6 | TGTGCCAGCAGTCGGACTAGCGGCAGCGTATCGAACTACAATGAGCAGTTCTTC | CASSRTSGSVSNYNEQFF
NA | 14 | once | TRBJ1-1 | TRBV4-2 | TGTGCCAGCACCGTAGGGCGGGTGGGCACTGAAGCTTTCTTT | CASTVGRVGTEAFF
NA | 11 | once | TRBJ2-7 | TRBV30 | TGTGCCTGGAGAGACTCCTACGAGCAGTACTTC | CAWRDSYEQYF
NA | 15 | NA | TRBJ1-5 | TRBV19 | TGTGCCAGTAGTATCACGAATTATAGCAATCAGCCCCAGCATTTT | CASSITNYSNQPQHF
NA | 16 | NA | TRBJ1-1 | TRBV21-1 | TGTGCCAGCAGCAAAGGACCCCAACAGGGGGACACTGAAGCTTTCTTT | CASSKGPQQGDTEAFF
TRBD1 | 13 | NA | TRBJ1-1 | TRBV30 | TGTGCCTGGGAGGAACAGGGGCACACTGAAGCTTTCTTT | CAWEEQGHTEAFF
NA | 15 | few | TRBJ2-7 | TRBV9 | TGTGCCAGCAGCGTAGAGGGGAATCTGGACTACGAGCAGTACTTC | CASSVEGNLDYEQYF
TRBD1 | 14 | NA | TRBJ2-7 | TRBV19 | TGTGCCACCCGAGGTGGACAGGGGGTCTACGAGCAGTACTTC | CATRGGQGVYEQYF
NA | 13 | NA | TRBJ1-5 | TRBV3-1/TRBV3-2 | TGTGCCAGCAGCGAGACAGGACTTGAACCCCAGCATTTT | CASSETGLEPQHF
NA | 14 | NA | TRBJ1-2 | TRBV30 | TGTGCCTGGAGTCCGGACAGTCCGGGACCCGGCTACACCTTC | CAWSPDSPGPGYTF
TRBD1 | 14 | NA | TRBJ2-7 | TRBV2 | TGTGCCAGCCCGACCGGGACAGGGTACCACGAGCAGTACTTC | CASPTGTGYHEQYF
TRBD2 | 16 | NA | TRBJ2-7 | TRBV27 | TGTGCCAGCAGTTCTGTTGGACTAGCGGGGTATACGGGGCAGTACTTC | CASSSVGLAGYTGQYF
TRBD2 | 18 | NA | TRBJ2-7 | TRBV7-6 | TGTGCCAGCAGCTTGTATGCTAGCGGGAGCGAGATCTCCTACGAGCAGTACTTC | CASSLYASGSEISYEQYF
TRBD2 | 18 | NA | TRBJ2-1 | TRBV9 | TGTGCCAGCAGCGTAGGGCTAGCGGGAGAGGGCTCCTACAATGAGCAGTTCTTC | CASSVGLAGEGSYNEQFF
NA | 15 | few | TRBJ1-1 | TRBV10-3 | TGTGCCATCGCCCGCCTTCGGGGGCATAAACATGAAGCTTTCTTT | CAIARLRGHKHEAFF
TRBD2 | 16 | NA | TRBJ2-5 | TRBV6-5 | TGTGCCAGCAGTTACTCAGGGACTAGCGGGCAAGAGACCCAGTACTTC | CASSYSGTSGQETQYF
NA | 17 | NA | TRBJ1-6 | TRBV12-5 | TGTGCTAGTGGTTTGGGAACCTCTTTGTCAGTGAATTCACCCCTCCACTTT | CASGLGTSLSVNSPLHF
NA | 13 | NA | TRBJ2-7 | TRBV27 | TGTGCCAGCAGACTTTCCTGGGGCTACGAGCAGTACTTC | CASRLSWGYEQYF
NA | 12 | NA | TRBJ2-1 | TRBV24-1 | TGTGCCACCAGTGATTCCTATAGTGAGCAGTTCTTC | CATSDSYSEQFF
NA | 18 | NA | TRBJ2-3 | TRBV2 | TGTGCCAGCAGTGGATGGGTTGGGCTAGCCTTAGGCCCAGATACGCAGTATTTT | CASSGWVGLALGPDTQYF
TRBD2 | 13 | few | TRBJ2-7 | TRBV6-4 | TGTGCCAGCAGTGAGGGATGGGGGGGAGAGCAGTACTTC | CASSEGWGGEQYF
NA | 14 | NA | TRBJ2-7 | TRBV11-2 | TGTGCCAGCAGCTTAGATTTCAGACGCGGGGAGCAGTACTTC | CASSLDFRRGEQYF
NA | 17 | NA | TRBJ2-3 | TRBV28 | TGTGCCAGCAGTTTCCTGGTGGCAGAGAGGGCCCCGAGGGCGCAGTATTTT | CASSFLVAERAPRAQYF
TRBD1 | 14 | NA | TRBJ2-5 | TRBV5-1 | TGCGCCAGCAGCCCGGGACAGATCCGGGAGACCCAGTACTTC | CASSPGQIRETQYF
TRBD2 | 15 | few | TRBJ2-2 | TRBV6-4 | TGTGCCAGCGGGCTAGCGGGAGATAGCACCGGGGAGCTGTTTTTT | CASGLAGDSTGELFF